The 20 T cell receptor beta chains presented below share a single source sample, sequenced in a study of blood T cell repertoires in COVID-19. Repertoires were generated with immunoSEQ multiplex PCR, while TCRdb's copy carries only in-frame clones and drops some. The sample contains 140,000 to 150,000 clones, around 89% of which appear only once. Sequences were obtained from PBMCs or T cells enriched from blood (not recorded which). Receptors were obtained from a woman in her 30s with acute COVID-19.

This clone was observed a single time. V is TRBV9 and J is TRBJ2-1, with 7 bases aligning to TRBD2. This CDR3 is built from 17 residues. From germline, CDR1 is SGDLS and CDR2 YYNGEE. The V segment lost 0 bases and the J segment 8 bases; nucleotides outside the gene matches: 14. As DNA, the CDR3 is TGTGCCAGCAGCGTAGCCGAGGGAGGGAGGGCCATCGATGAGCAGTTCTTC. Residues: CASSVAEGGRAIDEQFF.

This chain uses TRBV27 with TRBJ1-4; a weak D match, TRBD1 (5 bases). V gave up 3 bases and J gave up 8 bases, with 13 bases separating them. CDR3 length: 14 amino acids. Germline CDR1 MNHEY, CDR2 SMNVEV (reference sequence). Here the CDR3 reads CASSLGGLGEKLFF. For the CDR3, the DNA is TGTGCCAGCAGTTTGGGGGGGTTAGGGGAAAAACTGTTTTTT.

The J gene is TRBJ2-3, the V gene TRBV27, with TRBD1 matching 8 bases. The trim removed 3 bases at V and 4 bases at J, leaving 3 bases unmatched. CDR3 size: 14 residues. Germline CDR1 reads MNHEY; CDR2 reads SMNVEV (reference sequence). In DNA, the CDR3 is TGTGCCAGCAGTTTCATGACAGGGGCAGATACGCAGTATTTT. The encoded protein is CASSFMTGADTQYF.

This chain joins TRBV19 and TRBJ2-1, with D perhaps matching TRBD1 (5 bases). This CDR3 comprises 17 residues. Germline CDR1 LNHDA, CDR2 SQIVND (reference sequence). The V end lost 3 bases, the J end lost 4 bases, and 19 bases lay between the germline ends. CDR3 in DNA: TGTGCCAGTAGTATTCCGGCAGGGCTTGGGATATACAATGAGCAGTTCTTC. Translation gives CASSIPAGLGIYNEQFF.

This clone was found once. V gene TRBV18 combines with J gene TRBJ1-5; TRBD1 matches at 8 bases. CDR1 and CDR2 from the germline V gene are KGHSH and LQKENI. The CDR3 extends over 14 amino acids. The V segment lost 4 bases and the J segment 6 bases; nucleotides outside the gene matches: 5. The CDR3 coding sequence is TGTGCCAGCTCACAGGAGACAGGGGTTCAGCCCCAGCATTTT. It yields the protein CASSQETGVQPQHF.

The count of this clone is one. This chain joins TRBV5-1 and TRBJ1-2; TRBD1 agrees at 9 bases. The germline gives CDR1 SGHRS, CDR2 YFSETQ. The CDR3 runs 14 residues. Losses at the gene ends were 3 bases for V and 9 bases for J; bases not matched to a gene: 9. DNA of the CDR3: TGCGCCAGCAGCTCCCAGGACAGGGGTAATCGCTACACCTTC. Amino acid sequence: CASSSQDRGNRYTF.

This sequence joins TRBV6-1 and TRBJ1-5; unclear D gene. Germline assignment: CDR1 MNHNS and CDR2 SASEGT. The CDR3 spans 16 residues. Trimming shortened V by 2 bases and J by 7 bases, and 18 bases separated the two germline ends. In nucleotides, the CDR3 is TGTGCCAGCAGTGAATTCTGGCTCGGGGATTTCCAGCCCCAGCATTTT. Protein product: CASSEFWLGDFQPQHF.

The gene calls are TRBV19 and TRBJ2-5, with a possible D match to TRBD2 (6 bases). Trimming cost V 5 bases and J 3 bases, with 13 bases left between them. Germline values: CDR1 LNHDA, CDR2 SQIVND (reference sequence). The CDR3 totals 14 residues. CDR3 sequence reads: CASSGRGREETQYF. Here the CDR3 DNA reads TGTGCCAGTAGTGGACGGGGGAGAGAAGAGACCCAGTACTTC.

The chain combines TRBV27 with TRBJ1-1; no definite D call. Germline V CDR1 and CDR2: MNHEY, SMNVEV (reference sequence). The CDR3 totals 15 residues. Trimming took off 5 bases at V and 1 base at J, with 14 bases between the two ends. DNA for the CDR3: TGTGCCAGCAGTCCTACAGAGACCCCGAACACTGAAGCTTTCTTT. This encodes CASSPTETPNTEAFF.

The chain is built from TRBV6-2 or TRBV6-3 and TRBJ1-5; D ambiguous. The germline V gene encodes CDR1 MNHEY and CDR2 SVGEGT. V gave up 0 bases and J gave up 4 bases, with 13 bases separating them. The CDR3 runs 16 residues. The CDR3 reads CASSYSPGLGNQPQHF. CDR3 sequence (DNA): TGTGCCAGCAGTTACTCACCTGGACTGGGAAATCAGCCCCAGCATTTT.

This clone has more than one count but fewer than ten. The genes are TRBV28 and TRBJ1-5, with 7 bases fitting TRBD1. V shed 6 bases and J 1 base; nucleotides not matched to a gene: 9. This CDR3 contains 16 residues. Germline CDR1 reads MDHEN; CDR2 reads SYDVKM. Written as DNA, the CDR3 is TGTGCCAGCAGAAGAGACAGGGACCCGAGCAATCAGCCCCAGCATTTT. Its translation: CASRRDRDPSNQPQHF.

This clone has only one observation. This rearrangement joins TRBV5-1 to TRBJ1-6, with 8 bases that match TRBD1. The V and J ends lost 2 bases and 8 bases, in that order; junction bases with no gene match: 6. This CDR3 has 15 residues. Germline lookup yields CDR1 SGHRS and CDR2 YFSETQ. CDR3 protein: CASSLGTGSYSPLHF. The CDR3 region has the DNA TGCGCCAGCAGCTTAGGGACAGGCTCATATTCACCCCTCCACTTT.

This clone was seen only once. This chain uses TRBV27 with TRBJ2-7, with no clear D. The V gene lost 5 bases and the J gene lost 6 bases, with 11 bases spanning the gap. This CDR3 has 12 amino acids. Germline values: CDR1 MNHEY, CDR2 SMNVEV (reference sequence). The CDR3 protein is CASSARFSEQYF. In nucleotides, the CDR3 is TGTGCCAGCAGTGCCAGGTTTAGCGAGCAGTACTTC.

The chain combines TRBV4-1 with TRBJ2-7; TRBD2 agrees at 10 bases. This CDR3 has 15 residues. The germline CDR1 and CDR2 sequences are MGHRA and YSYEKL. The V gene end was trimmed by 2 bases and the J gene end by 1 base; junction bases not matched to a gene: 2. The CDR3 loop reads CASSQTSGTSYEQYF. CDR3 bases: TGCGCCAGCAGCCAAACTAGCGGGACTTCCTACGAGCAGTACTTC.

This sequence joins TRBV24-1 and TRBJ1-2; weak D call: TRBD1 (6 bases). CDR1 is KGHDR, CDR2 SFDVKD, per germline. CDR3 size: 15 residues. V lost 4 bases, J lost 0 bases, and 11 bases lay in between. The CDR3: CATSEPGQPNYGYTF. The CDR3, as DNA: TGTGCCACCAGTGAGCCCGGACAGCCTAACTATGGCTACACCTTC.

The CDR3 region is CASSYGAGGNTEAFF. The DNA for the CDR3 is TGTGCCAGCAGTTACGGAGCAGGGGGGAACACTGAAGCTTTCTTT. The chain carries TRBV6-2 or TRBV6-3 and TRBJ1-1; the match to TRBD1 covers 7 bases. Germline V gene lookup returns CDR1 MNHEY and CDR2 SVGEGT. There are 15 residues in the CDR3. Trimming took 2 bases from V and 1 from J; bases not matched to a gene: 4.

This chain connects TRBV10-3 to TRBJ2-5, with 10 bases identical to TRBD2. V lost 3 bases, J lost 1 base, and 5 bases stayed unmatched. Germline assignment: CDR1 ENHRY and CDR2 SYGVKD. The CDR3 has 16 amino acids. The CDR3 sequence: CAISDGIAGGQETQYF. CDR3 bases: TGTGCCATCAGTGACGGAATAGCGGGGGGCCAAGAGACCCAGTACTTC.

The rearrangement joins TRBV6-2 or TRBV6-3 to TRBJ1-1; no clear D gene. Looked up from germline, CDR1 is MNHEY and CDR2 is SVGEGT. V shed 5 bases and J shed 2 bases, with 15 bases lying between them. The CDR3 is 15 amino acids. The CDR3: CASSRTPRINTEAFF. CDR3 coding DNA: TGTGCCAGCAGTAGAACACCGAGGATAAACACTGAAGCTTTCTTT.

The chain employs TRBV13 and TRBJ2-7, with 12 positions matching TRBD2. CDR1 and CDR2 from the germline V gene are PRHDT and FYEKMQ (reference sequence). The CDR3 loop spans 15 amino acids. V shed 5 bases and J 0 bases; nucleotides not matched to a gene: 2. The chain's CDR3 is CASSRTSGASYEQYF. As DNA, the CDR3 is TGTGCCAGCAGCCGGACTAGCGGGGCCTCCTACGAGCAGTACTTC. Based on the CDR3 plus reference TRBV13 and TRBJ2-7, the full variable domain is AAGVIQSPRHLIKEKRETATLKCYPIPRHDTVYWYQQGPGQDPQFLISFYEKMQSDKGSIPDRFSAQQFSDYHSELNMSSLELGDSALYFCASSRTSGASYEQYFGPGTRLTVT.

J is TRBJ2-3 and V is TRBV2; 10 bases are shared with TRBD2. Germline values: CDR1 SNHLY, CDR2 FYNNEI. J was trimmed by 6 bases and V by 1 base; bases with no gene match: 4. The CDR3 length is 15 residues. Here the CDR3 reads CASSEDLAGVDTQYF. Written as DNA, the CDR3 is TGTGCCAGCAGTGAAGATCTAGCGGGAGTGGATACGCAGTATTTT.